What follows are 3 T cell receptor beta chains derived from one specimen sequenced in a study of blood T cells in healthy people across ages. The second PCR ran roughly 6 to 11 cycles with a sample-barcoded 5' primer and J-beta primers. TCRdb reprocessed the 5' RACE reads via MiXCR and lists one record per CDR3 protein. The sample lists around 600,000 distinct CDR3 sequences, 45% to 55% seen once, with 20% to 25% in the top ten. Input material: blood. The receptors were sampled from a man older than 75 in good health.

This chain links TRBV30 with TRBJ2-1; 8 bases are a match to TRBD1. From germline, CDR1 is GTSNPN and CDR2 SVGIG (reference sequence). After removal of 5 bases from V and 2 bases from J, the junction contained 8 bases not matched to a gene. The CDR3 runs to 15 residues. CDR3 residues: CAWGPLGQAYNEQFF. For the CDR3, the DNA is TGTGCCTGGGGACCTCTGGGACAGGCCTACAATGAGCAGTTCTTC.

The chain carries TRBV5-1 and TRBJ2-5; the D gene could be TRBD1 or TRBD2 (5 bases each). The CDR3 is made up of 14 amino acids. Germline V gene lookup returns CDR1 SGHRS and CDR2 YFSETQ. Trimming pared 3 bases from V and 5 bases from J, leaving 14 bases between. CDR3 sequence: CASSSWTREETQYF. Here the CDR3 DNA reads TGCGCCAGCAGCTCTTGGACAAGGGAGGAGACCCAGTACTTC.

The chain joins TRBV6-6 to TRBJ1-5; the D is unclear. V was clipped by 7 bases and J by 6 bases, with 19 bases between them. The germline V gene encodes CDR1 MNHNY and CDR2 SVGAGI (reference sequence). The CDR3 consists of 15 residues. The CDR3 here is CASTKNREGAQPQHF. CDR3 nucleotides: TGTGCCAGCACCAAGAATAGGGAGGGTGCTCAGCCCCAGCATTTT.